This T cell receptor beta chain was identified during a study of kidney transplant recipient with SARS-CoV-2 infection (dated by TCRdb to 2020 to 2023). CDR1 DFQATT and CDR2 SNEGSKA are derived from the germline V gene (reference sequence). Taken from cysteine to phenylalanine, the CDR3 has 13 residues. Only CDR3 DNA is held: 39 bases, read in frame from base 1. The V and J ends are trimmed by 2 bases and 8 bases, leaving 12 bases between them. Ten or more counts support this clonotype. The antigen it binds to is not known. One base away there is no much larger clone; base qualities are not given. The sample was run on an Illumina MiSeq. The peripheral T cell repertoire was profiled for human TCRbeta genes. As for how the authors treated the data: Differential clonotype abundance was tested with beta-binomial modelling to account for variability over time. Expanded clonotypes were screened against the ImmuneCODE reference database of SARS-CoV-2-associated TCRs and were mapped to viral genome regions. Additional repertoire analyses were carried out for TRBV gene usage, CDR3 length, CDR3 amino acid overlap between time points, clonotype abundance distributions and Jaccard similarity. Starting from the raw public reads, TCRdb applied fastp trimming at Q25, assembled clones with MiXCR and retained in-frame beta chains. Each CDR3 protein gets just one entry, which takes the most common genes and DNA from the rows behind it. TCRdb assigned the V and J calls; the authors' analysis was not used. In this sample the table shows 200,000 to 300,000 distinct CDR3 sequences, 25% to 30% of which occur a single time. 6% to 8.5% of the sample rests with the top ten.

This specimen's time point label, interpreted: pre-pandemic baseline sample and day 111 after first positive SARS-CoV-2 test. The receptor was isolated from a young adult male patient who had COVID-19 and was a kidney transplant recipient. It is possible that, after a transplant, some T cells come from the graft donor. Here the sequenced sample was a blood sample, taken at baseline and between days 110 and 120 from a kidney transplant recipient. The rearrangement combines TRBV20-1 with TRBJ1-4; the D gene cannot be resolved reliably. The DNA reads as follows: TGCAGTGCTAGACAGGCCGCTGGGGAAAAACTGTTTTTT. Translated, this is CSARQAAGEKLFF.